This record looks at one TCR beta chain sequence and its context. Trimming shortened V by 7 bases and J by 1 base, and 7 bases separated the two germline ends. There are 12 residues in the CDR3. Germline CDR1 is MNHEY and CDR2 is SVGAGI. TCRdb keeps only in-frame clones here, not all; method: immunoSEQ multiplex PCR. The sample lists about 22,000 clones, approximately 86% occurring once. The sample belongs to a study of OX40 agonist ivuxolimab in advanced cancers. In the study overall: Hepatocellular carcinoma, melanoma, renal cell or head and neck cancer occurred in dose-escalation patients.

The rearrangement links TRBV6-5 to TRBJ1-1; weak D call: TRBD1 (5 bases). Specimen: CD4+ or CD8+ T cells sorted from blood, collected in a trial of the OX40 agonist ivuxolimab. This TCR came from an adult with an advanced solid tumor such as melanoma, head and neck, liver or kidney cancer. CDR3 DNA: TGTGCCAGCACGAGGGGGAACACTGAAGCTTTCTTT. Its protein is CASTRGNTEAFF.